The 20 T cell receptor beta chains presented below share a single source sample, sequenced in a study. TCRdb itself ran the RT-PCR reads through MiXCR, one entry per CDR3 protein. Here the sample spans around 700,000 distinct CDR3 sequences, approximately 14% being singletons. The sample taken for sequencing was memory CD4+ T cells from blood. The receptors stem from a female donor in good health, serving as a healthy control.

This clonotype turned up a few times. The J gene is TRBJ1-1, the V gene TRBV11-2; D remains ambiguous. The CDR3 is made up of 15 amino acids. V dropped 3 bases and J dropped 5 bases, with 16 bases sitting between them. The germline CDR1 and CDR2 sequences are SGHAT and FQNNGV. CDR3 in DNA: TGTGCCAGCAGCTTGAACCCCCTCTCTAGGACTGAAGCTTTCTTT. This codes for CASSLNPLSRTEAFF.

The chain links TRBV15 to TRBJ2-5, with D maybe TRBD1 (5 bases). From germline, CDR1 is LNHNV and CDR2 YYDKDF (reference sequence). Trimming left V 0 bases short and J 4 bases short, with 12 bases between. The CDR3 is 15 residues long. CDR3 sequence reads: CATSRDRDFGETQYF. In DNA, the CDR3 is TGTGCCACCAGCAGAGACAGGGATTTCGGAGAGACCCAGTACTTC. The whole variable domain, filled in from reference TRBV15 and TRBJ2-5, reads DAMVIQNPRYQVTQFGKPVTLSCSQTLNHNVMYWYQQKSSQAPKLLFHYYDKDFNNEADTPDNFQSRRPNTSFCFLDIRSPGLGDTAMYLCATSRDRDFGETQYFGPGTRLLVL.

The chain uses TRBV10-3 and TRBJ1-2, with TRBD1 matching over 9 bases. With 6 bases clipped from V and 5 bases from J, the junction kept 4 bases outside the gene matches. The CDR3 totals 13 residues. Germline lookup yields CDR1 ENHRY and CDR2 SYGVKD. The CDR3 DNA reads TGTGCCATCAGCGCGGGACAGGGTTATGGCTACACCTTC. Residues: CAISAGQGYGYTF.

The sample holds many counts of this clonotype. The V and J genes are TRBV3-1 and TRBJ1-5, with D uncertain. Germline lookup yields CDR1 LGHDT and CDR2 YNNKEL (reference sequence). V lost 1 base, J lost 6 bases, and 7 bases lay in between. This CDR3 is built from 13 residues. CDR3 sequence: CASSQALSQPQHF. The CDR3 coding sequence is TGTGCCAGCAGCCAAGCTTTGAGTCAGCCCCAGCATTTT.

The V gene is TRBV10-3, the J gene TRBJ2-2, with 7 positions matching TRBD1. This CDR3 has 15 amino acids. The junction had 4 bases not matched to a gene; V was cut back by 6 bases and J by 0 bases. Per germline, CDR1 ENHRY and CDR2 SYGVKD. CDR3 coding DNA: TGTGCCATCAGGGCCGGGACAGCGAACACCGGGGAGCTGTTTTTT. Amino acid sequence: CAIRAGTANTGELFF.

CDR3 bases: TGTGCCAGCAGCCCAGAACCGGGACAGTCCTATGGCTACACCTTC. Translated, it gives CASSPEPGQSYGYTF. The chain recombines TRBV7-9 with TRBJ1-2, with TRBD1 matching 7 bases. CDR3 length equals 15 residues. The germline V gene has CDR1 SEHNR and CDR2 FQNEAQ (reference sequence). The V gene end was trimmed by 5 bases and the J gene end by 4 bases; junction bases not matched to a gene: 10.

This clonotype was observed many times. The rearrangement links TRBV20-1 to TRBJ1-5, with 9 bases lining up with TRBD1. V dropped 7 bases and J dropped 10; count of bases not matched to a gene: 5. CDR1 DFQATT and CDR2 SNEGSKA come from the germline V gene (reference sequence). CDR3 size: 11 residues. In nucleotides, the CDR3 is TGCAGTGGCAGGGGACAGGGCCCCCAGCATTTT. Its protein is CSGRGQGPQHF.

The chain uses TRBV7-2 and TRBJ2-3; 13 positions match TRBD2. V trimming: 5 bases; J trimming: 5 bases; junction bases outside the gene matches: 10. The CDR3 loop spans 17 amino acids. Per germline, CDR1 SGHTA and CDR2 FQGNSA. The CDR3 spells CASSPWTSGRGGDTQYF. CDR3 nucleotides: TGTGCCAGCAGCCCTTGGACTAGCGGGAGAGGAGGAGATACGCAGTATTTT.

This rearrangement joins TRBV14 to TRBJ1-2; D is unclear. CDR3 size: 12 residues. CDR1 is SGHDN and CDR2 is FVKESK in the germline V gene. V was trimmed by 4 bases and J by 7 bases, leaving 10 bases between them. CDR3 region: CASSLGLVGYTF. The CDR3 coding sequence is TGTGCCAGCAGCCTGGGATTGGTTGGCTACACCTTC.

This clonotype was seen repeatedly, ten times or more. The rearrangement links TRBV20-1 to TRBJ2-3; 10 bases are shared with TRBD2. CDR3 length: 15 amino acids. Per the germline V gene, CDR1 is DFQATT and CDR2 is SNEGSKA (reference sequence). After removal of 5 bases from V and 7 bases from J, the junction contained 12 bases not matched to a gene. The CDR3 here is CSAPPQRGGRNTQYF. CDR3 sequence (DNA): TGCAGTGCTCCTCCTCAGCGGGGGGGCCGAAATACGCAGTATTTT.

This clonotype has a count of ten or more. V gene TRBV7-2 combines with J gene TRBJ2-3, with a tentative D call TRBD2 (5 bases). V was shortened by 5 bases and J by 4 bases, with 13 bases between the two germline ends. The CDR3 length is 14 residues. Germline-derived CDR1 and CDR2 are SGHTA and FQGNSA. The CDR3 reads CASSARGLSDTQYF. As DNA, the CDR3 is TGTGCCAGCAGCGCTCGAGGACTCTCAGATACGCAGTATTTT.

The chain employs TRBV4-2 and TRBJ1-2; D is unclear. CDR3 length equals 13 residues. V lost 0 bases to trimming and J lost 7 bases, with 9 bases between them. Germline values: CDR1 LGHNA, CDR2 YNFKEQ. CDR3 DNA sequence: TGTGCCAGCAGCCAAGATGGTCCGGGTGGCTACACCTTC. Amino acids: CASSQDGPGGYTF.

This clonotype was counted a few times. J is TRBJ2-3 and V is TRBV10-3; 11 nucleotides line up with TRBD2. Germline values: CDR1 ENHRY, CDR2 SYGVKD. The CDR3 is made up of 15 amino acids. After removal of 6 bases from V and 1 base from J, the junction contained 3 bases not matched to a gene. CDR3 protein: CAISQLAGGTDTQYF. The CDR3 bases are TGTGCCATCAGCCAACTAGCGGGGGGCACAGATACGCAGTATTTT.

A word on this clonotype: It may be a read error: a sequence one base away is much more abundant. The chain links TRBV29-1 to TRBJ2-7, with D maybe TRBD1 (5 bases). Between the trimmed V and J ends, which lost 6 bases and 1 base, there was a span of 7 bases. Germline CDR1 reads SQVTM; CDR2 reads ANQGSEA. The CDR3 is 11 residues long. The CDR3 DNA reads as TGCAGCGTCCAGGGATCCTACGAGCAGTACTTC. Protein: CSVQGSYEQYF.

This clonotype was detected only a few times. The chain joins TRBV6-2 or TRBV6-3 to TRBJ1-5; D possibly corresponds to TRBD1 (6 bases). Per germline, CDR1 MNHEY and CDR2 SVGEGT. This CDR3 spans 15 amino acids. Trimming shortened V by 1 base and J by 6 bases, and 13 bases separated the two germline ends. As DNA, the CDR3 is TGTGCCAGCAGTTACTGGCAGGGGATGGCTCAGCCCCAGCATTTT. Translating gives CASSYWQGMAQPQHF.

The chain links TRBV28 to TRBJ2-7; the match to TRBD2 covers 12 bases. This CDR3 region has 17 residues. Germline CDR1 is MDHEN and CDR2 is SYDVKM. The ends lost 2 bases at V and 6 bases at J; junction bases unmatched: 11. The CDR3 DNA is TGTGCCAGCAGTTTACCCCCATCGACTAGCGGGAGTTTCGAGCAGTACTTC. Protein: CASSLPPSTSGSFEQYF.

The gene calls are TRBV29-1 and TRBJ2-6, with D uncertain. The CDR3 spans 13 residues. Per the germline V gene, CDR1 is SQVTM and CDR2 is ANQGSEA. V shed 4 bases and J shed 4 bases, with 8 bases lying between them. CDR3 DNA: TGCAGCGTTGCCCGGGTGGGGGCCAACGTCCTGACTTTC. Translation gives CSVARVGANVLTF. The full variable domain, with the rest looked up from reference TRBV29-1 and TRBJ2-6, is SAVISQKPSRDICQRGTSLTIQCQVDSQVTMMFWYRQQPGQSLTLIATANQGSEATYESGFVIDKFPISRPNLTFSTLTVSNMSPEDSSIYLCSVARVGANVLTFGAGSRLTVL.

This clonotype came up a few times. The V gene is TRBV5-1, the J gene TRBJ1-1, with D perhaps matching TRBD1 (6 bases). The V gene's germline CDR1 is SGHRS and CDR2 YFSETQ. This CDR3 region has 18 residues. Trimming cost V 1 base and J 1 base, with 20 bases left between them. The CDR3 loop is CASSLRIASGGENTEAFF. CDR3 sequence (DNA): TGCGCCAGCAGCTTGAGGATAGCGTCCGGGGGCGAGAACACTGAAGCTTTCTTT.

CDR3 sequence reads: CASRRGLAGTAPYNEQFF. Here the CDR3 DNA reads TGTGCCAGCAGGAGGGGACTAGCGGGGACCGCCCCGTACAATGAGCAGTTCTTC. V usage is TRBV7-9 and J usage is TRBJ2-1; TRBD2 agrees at 13 bases. The CDR3 is made up of 18 amino acids. Germline trimming cut 6 bases from V and 4 bases from J; bases unmatched to any gene: 12. CDR1 and CDR2 from the germline V gene are SEHNR and FQNEAQ (reference sequence).

This clonotype has a count of ten or more. The genes are TRBV20-1 and TRBJ1-5; 11 bases agree with TRBD1. V lost 3 bases to trimming and J lost 6 bases; unmatched junction nucleotides: 7. Germline V gene sequence: CDR1 DFQATT, CDR2 SNEGSKA (reference sequence). This CDR3 is 15 amino acids long. The CDR3: CSARDRTGGVQPQHF. CDR3 bases: TGCAGTGCTAGGGACCGGACAGGGGGCGTTCAGCCCCAGCATTTT.